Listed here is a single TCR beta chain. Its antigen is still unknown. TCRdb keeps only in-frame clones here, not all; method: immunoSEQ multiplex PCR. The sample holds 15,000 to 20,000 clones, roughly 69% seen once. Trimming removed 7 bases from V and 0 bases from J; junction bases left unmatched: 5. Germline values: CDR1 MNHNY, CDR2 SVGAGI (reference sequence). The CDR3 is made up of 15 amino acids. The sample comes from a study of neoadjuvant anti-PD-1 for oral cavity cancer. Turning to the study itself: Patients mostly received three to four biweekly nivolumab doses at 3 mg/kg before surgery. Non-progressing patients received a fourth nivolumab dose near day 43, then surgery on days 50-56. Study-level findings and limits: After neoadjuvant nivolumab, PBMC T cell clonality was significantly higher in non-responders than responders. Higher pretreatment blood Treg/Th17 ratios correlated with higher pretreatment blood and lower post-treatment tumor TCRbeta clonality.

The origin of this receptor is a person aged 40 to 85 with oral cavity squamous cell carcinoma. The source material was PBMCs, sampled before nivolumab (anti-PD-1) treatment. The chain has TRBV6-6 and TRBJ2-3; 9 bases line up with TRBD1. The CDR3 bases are TGTGCCAGCACAATACAGGGGGCTAGCACAGATACGCAGTATTTT. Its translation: CASTIQGASTDTQYF.